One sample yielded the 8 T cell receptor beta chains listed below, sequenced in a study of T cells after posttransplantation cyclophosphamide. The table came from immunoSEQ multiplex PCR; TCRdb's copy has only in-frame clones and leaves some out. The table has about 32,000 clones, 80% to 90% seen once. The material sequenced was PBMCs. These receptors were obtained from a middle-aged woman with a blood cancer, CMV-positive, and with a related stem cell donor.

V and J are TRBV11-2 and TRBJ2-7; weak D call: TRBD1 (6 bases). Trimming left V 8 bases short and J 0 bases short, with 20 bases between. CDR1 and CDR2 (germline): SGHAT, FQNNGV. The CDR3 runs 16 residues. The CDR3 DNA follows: TGTGCCAGCTTAGGGGCAGGGGCCACCCCCTCCTACGAGCAGTACTTC. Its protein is CASLGAGATPSYEQYF.

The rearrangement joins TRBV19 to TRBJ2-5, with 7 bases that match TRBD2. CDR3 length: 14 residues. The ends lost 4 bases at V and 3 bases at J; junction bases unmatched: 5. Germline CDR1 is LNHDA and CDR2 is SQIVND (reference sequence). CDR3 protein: CASSTWGGEETQYF. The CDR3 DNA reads TGTGCCAGTAGTACCTGGGGGGGGGAAGAGACCCAGTACTTC.

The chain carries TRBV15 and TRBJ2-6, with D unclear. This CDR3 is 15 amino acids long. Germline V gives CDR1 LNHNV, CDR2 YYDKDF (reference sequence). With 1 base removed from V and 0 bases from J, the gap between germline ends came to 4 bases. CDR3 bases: TGTGCCACCAGCAGAGGCAGCTCTGGGGCCAACGTCCTGACTTTC. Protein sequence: CATSRGSSGANVLTF.

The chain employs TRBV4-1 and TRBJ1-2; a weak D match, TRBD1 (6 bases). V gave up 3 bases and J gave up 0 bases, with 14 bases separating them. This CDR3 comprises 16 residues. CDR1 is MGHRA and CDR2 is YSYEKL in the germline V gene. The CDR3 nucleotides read TGCGCCAGCAGCCAGGTACAGGGCCGGGCTAACTATGGCTACACCTTC. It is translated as CASSQVQGRANYGYTF.

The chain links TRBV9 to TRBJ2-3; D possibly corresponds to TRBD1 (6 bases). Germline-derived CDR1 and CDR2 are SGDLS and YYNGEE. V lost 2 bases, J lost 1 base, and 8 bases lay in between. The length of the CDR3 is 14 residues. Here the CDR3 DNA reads TGTGCCAGCAGCGTGGGACAAGGCACAGATACGCAGTATTTT. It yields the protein CASSVGQGTDTQYF.

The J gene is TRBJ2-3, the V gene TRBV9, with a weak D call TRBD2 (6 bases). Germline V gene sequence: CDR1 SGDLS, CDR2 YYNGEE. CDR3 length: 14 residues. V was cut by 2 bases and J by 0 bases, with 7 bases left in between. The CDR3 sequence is CASSVSGSTDTQYF. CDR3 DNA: TGTGCCAGCAGCGTTAGCGGAAGCACAGATACGCAGTATTTT.

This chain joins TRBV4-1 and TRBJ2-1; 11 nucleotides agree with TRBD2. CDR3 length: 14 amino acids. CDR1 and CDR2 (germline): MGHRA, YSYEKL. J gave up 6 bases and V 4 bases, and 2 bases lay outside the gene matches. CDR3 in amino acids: CASSRLAGTNEQFF. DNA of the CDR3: TGCGCCAGCAGCCGACTAGCGGGGACCAATGAGCAGTTCTTC.

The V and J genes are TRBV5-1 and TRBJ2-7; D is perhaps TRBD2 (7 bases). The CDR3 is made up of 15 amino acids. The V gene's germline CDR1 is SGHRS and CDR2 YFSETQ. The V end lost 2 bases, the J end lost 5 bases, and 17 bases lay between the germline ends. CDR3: CASSFQQGLRDEQYF. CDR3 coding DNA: TGCGCCAGCAGCTTTCAACAGGGACTACGTGACGAGCAGTACTTC.